This entry is about one TCR beta chain. The CDR3 has 15 amino acids. Looked up from germline, CDR1 is GTSNPN and CDR2 is SVGIG (reference sequence). The V and J ends lost 2 bases and 5 bases, in that order; junction bases with no gene match: 8. The primer mix had 60 Vbeta and 13 Jbeta primers. Clones were sequenced by immunoSEQ multiplex PCR, and TCRdb holds only the in-frame ones, with some missing. This sample carries about 200,000 clones, approximately 80% of them seen once, and the ten largest clones take just under 3%. This record comes from a study of cytomegalovirus exposure and HLA in healthy donors. Study-level information: The Caucasian-associated ancestry cluster held under 90% of approximately 400 genotyped donors.

The receptor was derived from a woman in her thirties in good health and CMV-seronegative. The chain links TRBV30 to TRBJ2-5, with 10 positions matching TRBD2. The sample comprised PBMCs. This CDR3 reads CAWSISLAGAETQYF. The CDR3 region has the DNA TGTGCCTGGAGTATATCGCTAGCGGGAGCGGAGACCCAGTACTTC.